The clone carrying this T cell receptor (beta chain) was seen a few times. This specimen belongs to a study of blood T cells in healthy people across ages. The draw of peripheral blood yielded ten milliliters from each donor. Through a sample-barcoded 5' primer and a J-beta primer mix, a second PCR was run for roughly 6 to 11 cycles. TCRdb recomputed calls from the 5' RACE reads with MiXCR, one row per CDR3 protein. The repertoire holds 650,000 to 1,000,000 distinct CDR3 sequences, with around 34% as singletons. The CDR3 consists of 14 residues. J was trimmed by 8 bases and V by 2 bases; bases with no gene match: 8. CDR1 is DFQATT and CDR2 is SNEGSKA in the germline V gene (reference sequence).

The receptor was derived from a man aged 18 to 30 in good health. The rearrangement uses TRBV20-1 and TRBJ1-4; the match to TRBD1 covers 7 bases. Specimen: blood. The chain's CDR3 is CSARTGQAEEKLFF. The DNA for the CDR3 is TGCAGTGCTAGAACAGGACAGGCGGAGGAAAAACTGTTTTTT.